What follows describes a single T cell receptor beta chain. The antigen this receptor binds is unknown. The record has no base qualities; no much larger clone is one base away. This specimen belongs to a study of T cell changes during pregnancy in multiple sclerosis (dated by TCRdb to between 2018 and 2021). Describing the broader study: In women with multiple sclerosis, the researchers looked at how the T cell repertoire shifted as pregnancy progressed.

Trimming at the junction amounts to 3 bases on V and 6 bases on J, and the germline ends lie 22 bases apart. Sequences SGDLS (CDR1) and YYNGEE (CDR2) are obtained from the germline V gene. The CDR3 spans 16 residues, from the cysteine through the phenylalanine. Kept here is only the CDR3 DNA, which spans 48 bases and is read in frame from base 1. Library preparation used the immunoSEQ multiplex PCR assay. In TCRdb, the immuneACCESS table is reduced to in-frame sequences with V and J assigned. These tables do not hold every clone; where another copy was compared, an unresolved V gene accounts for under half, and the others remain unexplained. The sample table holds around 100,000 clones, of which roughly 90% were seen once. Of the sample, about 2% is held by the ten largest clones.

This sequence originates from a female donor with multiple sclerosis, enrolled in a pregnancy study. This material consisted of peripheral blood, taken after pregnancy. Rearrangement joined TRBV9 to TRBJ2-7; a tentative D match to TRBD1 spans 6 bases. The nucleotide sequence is TGTGCCAGCAGCGCCGGCCCTGGGGGCGCAGAGGCCGAGCAGTACTTC. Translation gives CASSAGPGGAEAEQYF.